These T cell receptor beta chains were read from a single sample in a study of blood T cell repertoires in COVID-19. Here immunoSEQ multiplex PCR was the method, and the copy in TCRdb shows in-frame clones only, minus some. The sample has around 170,000 clones, 86% seen once; the top ten hold roughly 4%. Sequences were obtained from peripheral blood. These receptors were collected from a woman aged 70 to 79 with acute or convalescent COVID-19. Each CDR3 is given with its conserved first and last residue. D genes are given only for firm matches. Clone size is stated in some rows and not others, as once, few, many or a class when expanded.

j_call clone_size v_call d_call cdr3_nt cdr3_aa
TRBJ1-2 NA TRBV7-6 NA TGTGCCAGCAGTCGAGACGGCGGCTATGGCTACACCTTC CASSRDGGYGYTF
TRBJ1-6 NA TRBV6-1 NA TGTGCCAGCAGTGAAAGGGGCACAGTCTTTAATTCACCCCTCCACTTT CASSERGTVFNSPLHF
TRBJ1-6 NA TRBV3-1/TRBV3-2 NA TGTGCCAGCAGCCAAGAGGGTTGCAGGAGGTGTGGGTCACCCCTCCACTTT CASSQEGCRRCGSPLHF
TRBJ2-5 NA TRBV30 NA TGTGCCTGGAGTGTAGGAGGGACCCAGTACTTC CAWSVGGTQYF
TRBJ1-3 NA TRBV3-1/TRBV3-2 TRBD1 TGTGCCAGCAGCCAACGAATGACAGGGTTCGGAAACACCATATATTTT CASSQRMTGFGNTIYF
TRBJ1-3 few TRBV5-5 TRBD1 TGTGCCAGCAGCTTGGCTGGGACAGGGATCGGGGGGGGAAACACCATATATTTT CASSLAGTGIGGGNTIYF
TRBJ2-7 once TRBV4-3 NA TGCGCCAGCAGCCAAACATCCGGGGGTCTCGGCTACGAGCAGTACTTC CASSQTSGGLGYEQYF
TRBJ2-7 once TRBV28 TRBD2 TGTGCCAGCAGTTTACCAGCGGGAGCCTACCCCTACGAGCAGTACTTC CASSLPAGAYPYEQYF
TRBJ2-3 NA TRBV24-1 NA TGTGCCACCAGTGACCCTCAGGGGACAAAAGATACGCAGTATTTT CATSDPQGTKDTQYF
TRBJ1-1 NA TRBV19 NA TGTGCCAGTAGTCTACAATTTGTCCAGGGCGGTCGCGCTGAAGCTTTCTTT CASSLQFVQGGRAEAFF
TRBJ1-2 NA TRBV9 NA TGTGCCAGCAGCGTAGCAGAGGGGGTGGGTGGCTACACCTTC CASSVAEGVGGYTF
TRBJ1-1 few TRBV27 NA TGTGCCAGCAGTTTATTTGGGGCTGGTGAAGCTTTCTTT CASSLFGAGEAFF
TRBJ2-4 once TRBV15 TRBD2 TGTGCCACCAGCAGAGATTGGCGGGAGTGGGGCAAAAACATTCAGTACTTC CATSRDWREWGKNIQYF
TRBJ2-5 NA TRBV11-2 NA TGTGCCAGCAGCCTAAAAGAGACCCAGTACTTC CASSLKETQYF
TRBJ1-4 NA TRBV19 TRBD1 TGTGCCAGTAGTTTGGGGGAGACAGGGGATCATCATGAAAAACTGTTTTTT CASSLGETGDHHEKLFF
TRBJ1-3 NA TRBV9 NA TGTGCCAGCAGCCCGGAGCTCTCTGGAAACACCATATATTTT CASSPELSGNTIYF
TRBJ1-4 NA TRBV5-1 TRBD1 TGCGCCAGCAGCTTGGACCCAGGGGGACAGAATGAAAAACTGTTTTTT CASSLDPGGQNEKLFF